The 27 T cell receptor beta chains in this list originate from one sample, sequenced in a study of cytomegalovirus exposure and HLA in healthy donors. Researchers ran the PCR with 60 Vbeta and 13 Jbeta primers. This table comes from immunoSEQ multiplex PCR, and its TCRdb copy is limited to in-frame clones, with some not included. The sample has around 150,000 clones; about 80% are singletons. Specimen: PBMCs. All receptors derive from a man aged 18 to 30 in good health and CMV-seropositive.

This clone has more than one count but fewer than ten. The chain has TRBV11-2 and TRBJ1-1; tentatively, D is TRBD1 (6 bases). The ends were cut back, 4 bases at V and 1 base at J, with 10 bases in the middle. The CDR3 runs 14 residues. Germline V lookup: CDR1 SGHAT, CDR2 FQNNGV. CDR3 sequence: CASSWQGQNTEAFF. In nucleotides, the CDR3 is TGTGCCAGCAGCTGGCAGGGGCAGAACACTGAAGCTTTCTTT.

The rearrangement joins TRBV6-5 to TRBJ1-1; TRBD1 is a possible D gene (5 bases). There are 13 residues in the CDR3. With 5 bases removed from V and 0 bases from J, the gap between germline ends came to 7 bases. Looked up from germline, CDR1 is MNHEY and CDR2 is SVGAGI. The CDR3 here is CASSKTVNTEAFF. The CDR3 region has the DNA TGTGCCAGCAGTAAGACAGTGAACACTGAAGCTTTCTTT.

A few counts support this clone. This chain joins TRBV25-1 and TRBJ1-3; 7 positions match TRBD1. Trimming removed 4 bases from V and 2 bases from J; junction bases left unmatched: 2. The CDR3 spans 14 residues. Per germline, CDR1 MGHDK and CDR2 SYGVNS. CDR3 nucleotide sequence: TGTGCCAGCAGTGCCGGGACAGCTGGAAACACCATATATTTT. Its translation: CASSAGTAGNTIYF.

The count of this clone is one. This chain joins TRBV10-1 and TRBJ1-2; D remains ambiguous. Germline V gene lookup returns CDR1 WNHNN and CDR2 SYGVQD (reference sequence). With 3 bases removed from V and 2 bases from J, the gap between germline ends came to 4 bases. CDR3 length: 12 residues. The CDR3 DNA reads as TGCGCCAGCAGTGAAGCCAACTATGGCTACACCTTC. Translating it yields CASSEANYGYTF.

The V call is TRBV19, the J call TRBJ2-5; TRBD2 agrees at 8 bases. With V trimmed by 3 bases and J by 4 bases, 13 bases remained unmatched. Germline loops: CDR1 LNHDA, CDR2 SQIVND (reference sequence). The CDR3 loop spans 17 amino acids. In DNA, the CDR3 is TGTGCCAGTAGTATGCTCACGGGAGGGCCAGGTGGAGAGACCCAGTACTTC. Residues: CASSMLTGGPGGETQYF.

V usage is TRBV27 and J usage is TRBJ2-7, with 13 bases that match TRBD2. The CDR3 totals 16 residues. Losses at the gene ends were 3 bases for V and 3 bases for J; bases not matched to a gene: 5. In germline, CDR1 is MNHEY, CDR2 SMNVEV (reference sequence). The CDR3 is CASSFGGLAGNYEQYF. CDR3 in DNA: TGTGCCAGCAGTTTTGGGGGACTAGCGGGGAACTACGAGCAGTACTTC.

As to this clone: Lacking the conserved final phenylalanine or tryptophan, this CDR3 likely reflects a read error. The CDR3: CASSYRQGNSPLHL. The CDR3 DNA is TGTGCCAGCAGTTACCGACAGGGAAACTCACCCCTCCACCTT. The genes are TRBV6-5 and TRBJ1-6; TRBD1 matches 7 bases. The CDR3 totals 14 residues. The V segment lost 2 bases and the J segment 10 bases; nucleotides outside the gene matches: 5. Germline V gives CDR1 MNHEY, CDR2 SVGAGI.

J is TRBJ1-5 and V is TRBV4-2, with no clear D. The CDR3 spans 16 residues. The germline V gene has CDR1 LGHNA and CDR2 YNFKEQ. Trimming pared 0 bases from V and 3 bases from J, leaving 12 bases between. The CDR3 nucleotides read TGTGCCAGCAGCCAAGATCCGGCTAGGCCCAATCAGCCCCAGCATTTT. Protein product: CASSQDPARPNQPQHF.

The chain uses TRBV5-8 and TRBJ1-2, with 11 bases matching TRBD1. There are 14 residues in the CDR3. The trim removed 4 bases at V and 5 bases at J, leaving 4 bases unmatched. From germline, CDR1 is SGHTS and CDR2 YDEGEE. In DNA form, the CDR3 reads TGTGCCAGCAGCCCGGGACAGGGGGTATATGGCTACACCTTC. Translating it yields CASSPGQGVYGYTF. The whole variable domain, filled in from reference TRBV5-8 and TRBJ1-2, reads EAGVTQSPTHLIKTRGQQATLRCSPISGHTSVYWYQQALGLGLQFLLWYDEGEERNRGNFPPRFSGRQFPNYSSELNVNALELEDSALYLCASSPGQGVYGYTFGSGTRLTVV.

This chain uses TRBV5-1 with TRBJ1-1; D possibly corresponds to TRBD1 (5 bases). Germline assignment: CDR1 SGHRS and CDR2 YFSETQ. This CDR3 has 16 residues. Trimming stripped 5 bases from V and 6 bases from J, with 23 bases between. CDR3 DNA sequence: TGCGCCAGCAGTTCAACACCCCGGGACGCGGGGGCTGAAGCTTTCTTT. This gives the protein CASSSTPRDAGAEAFF. Variable domain in full (rest from reference TRBV5-1 and TRBJ1-1): KAGVTQTPRYLIKTRGQQVTLSCSPISGHRSVSWYQQTPGQGLQFLFEYFSETQRNKGNFPGRFSGRQFSNSRSEMNVSTLELGDSALYLCASSSTPRDAGAEAFFGQGTRLTVV.

The V call is TRBV20-1, the J call TRBJ1-1; D not certain. CDR3 size: 11 residues. Germline lookup yields CDR1 DFQATT and CDR2 SNEGSKA (reference sequence). V was clipped by 5 bases and J by 1 base, with 5 bases between them. The CDR3 DNA reads TGCAGTGCTCCTACGAACACTGAAGCTTTCTTT. Translation gives CSAPTNTEAFF.

The chain links TRBV7-2 to TRBJ1-1; D gene ambiguous. The length of the CDR3 is 13 residues. The germline V and J ends were trimmed by 5 bases and 7 bases, with 14 bases remaining between them. The germline gives CDR1 SGHTA, CDR2 FQGNSA. CDR3 nucleotides: TGTGCCAGCAGCCTTAGTACGGGGAGTGAAGCTTTCTTT. Encoded protein: CASSLSTGSEAFF.

The gene calls are TRBV11-2 and TRBJ1-2; D is undetermined. The V end lost 5 bases, the J end lost 4 bases, and 14 bases lay between the germline ends. CDR1 and CDR2 (germline): SGHAT, FQNNGV. The CDR3 has 14 residues. Here the CDR3 reads CASSPTFESYGYTF. DNA for the CDR3: TGTGCCAGCAGCCCCACTTTTGAAAGCTATGGCTACACCTTC.

This clone was found a few times. This chain connects TRBV28 to TRBJ2-3; 9 bases line up with TRBD2. The CDR3 has 15 amino acids. Germline V gene data show CDR1 as MDHEN and CDR2 as SYDVKM. V lost 7 bases and J lost 6; bases outside the gene matches: 11. Here the CDR3 reads CASTTGAGGGDTQYF. CDR3 sequence (DNA): TGTGCCAGCACCACCGGGGCGGGAGGGGGGGATACGCAGTATTTT.

V gene TRBV14 combines with J gene TRBJ2-3; the D gene is possibly TRBD1 (6 bases). Germline loops: CDR1 SGHDN, CDR2 FVKESK. The CDR3 has 13 amino acids. Between the trimmed V and J ends, which lost 11 bases and 2 bases, there was a span of 14 bases. The CDR3 loop reads CAVHRDNTDTQYF. Here the CDR3 DNA reads TGTGCCGTGCACCGGGACAACACAGATACGCAGTATTTT.

The chain joins TRBV7-9 to TRBJ2-6; 8 bases fit TRBD2. Germline-derived CDR1 and CDR2 are SEHNR and FQNEAQ (reference sequence). There are 18 residues in the CDR3. J was trimmed by 0 bases and V by 5 bases; bases with no gene match: 9. The CDR3 DNA follows: TGTGCCAGCAGCGCCGGCGGACTAGCAATCTCTGGGGCCAACGTCCTGACTTTC. Residues: CASSAGGLAISGANVLTF. Complete variable domain (other parts from reference TRBV7-9 and TRBJ2-6): DTGVSQNPRHKITKRGQNVTFRCDPISEHNRLYWYRQTLGQGPEFLTYFQNEAQLEKSRLLSDRFSAERPKGSFSTLEIQRTEQGDSAMYLCASSAGGLAISGANVLTFGAGSRLTVL.

The rearrangement uses TRBV5-8 and TRBJ2-3; a possible D gene is TRBD1 (7 bases). The CDR3 consists of 16 residues. The V and J ends lost 5 bases and 2 bases respectively, with 18 bases between them. Looked up from germline, CDR1 is SGHTS and CDR2 is YDEGEE. This CDR3 reads CASRSRTGGFTDTQYF. CDR3 nucleotide sequence: TGTGCCAGCAGGAGCCGGACAGGAGGGTTCACAGATACGCAGTATTTT.

The chain has TRBV2 and TRBJ2-1; 9 bases are a match to TRBD1. J lost 8 bases, V lost 4 bases, and 6 bases had no gene match. CDR3 length: 14 residues. Germline values: CDR1 SNHLY, CDR2 FYNNEI. For the CDR3, the DNA is TGTGCCAGCAGTGCAAGGACAGGGGTGGATGAGCAGTTCTTC. It is translated as CASSARTGVDEQFF.

This chain links TRBV7-9 with TRBJ2-7; 9 bases are a match to TRBD1. The CDR3 covers 15 residues. After removal of 5 bases from V and 0 bases from J, the junction contained 5 bases not matched to a gene. Germline V gene sequence: CDR1 SEHNR, CDR2 FQNEAQ (reference sequence). The CDR3 region is CASSPGQGSSYEQYF. The CDR3 DNA reads as TGTGCCAGCAGCCCCGGACAGGGGAGCTCCTACGAGCAGTACTTC.

This clone was picked up a small number of times. The chain is built from TRBV28 and TRBJ2-7; D possibly corresponds to TRBD1 (6 bases). V was pared by 3 bases and J by 3 bases, with 18 bases between. CDR1 is MDHEN and CDR2 is SYDVKM in the germline V gene. The CDR3 consists of 16 residues. The DNA of the CDR3 is TGTGCCAGCAGTTTCAGTACCTCCGGGACAATCTACGAGCAGTACTTC. It codes for CASSFSTSGTIYEQYF.

The genes are TRBV5-1 and TRBJ2-2, with 7 bases that match TRBD1. Germline-derived CDR1 and CDR2 are SGHRS and YFSETQ. The CDR3 length is 13 residues. V shed 4 bases and J 6 bases; nucleotides not matched to a gene: 3. The DNA of the CDR3 is TGCGCCAGCAGCAGTCAGGGGGCCGGGGAGCTGTTTTTT. Translated, it gives CASSSQGAGELFF.

The CDR3 protein is CSAPEGYGYTF. Written as DNA, the CDR3 is TGCAGTGCCCCAGAGGGATATGGCTACACCTTC. V is TRBV20-1 and J is TRBJ1-2; D not certain. There are 11 residues in the CDR3. V gave up 6 bases and J gave up 5 bases, with 10 bases separating them. Looked up from germline, CDR1 is DFQATT and CDR2 is SNEGSKA (reference sequence).

V is TRBV7-8 and J is TRBJ2-7; a possible D gene is TRBD1 (6 bases). Germline loops: CDR1 SGHVS, CDR2 FQNEAQ. CDR3 length: 16 amino acids. The V end lost 5 bases, the J end lost 0 bases, and 17 bases lay between the germline ends. The CDR3 DNA reads TGTGCCAGCAGCCAGTTTGGGACATTAAGCTCCTACGAGCAGTACTTC. Translating gives CASSQFGTLSSYEQYF.

The chain carries TRBV19 and TRBJ1-5, with D unresolved. Trimming removed 3 bases at V and 1 base at J, with 10 bases between. The germline V gene encodes CDR1 LNHDA and CDR2 SQIVND (reference sequence). The CDR3 sequence is 15 residues long. This CDR3 reads CASSIVGISNQPQHF. DNA of the CDR3: TGTGCCAGTAGTATCGTCGGGATAAGCAATCAGCCCCAGCATTTT.

The chain joins TRBV10-1 to TRBJ2-1, with a weak D call TRBD1 (6 bases). V lost 3 bases, J lost 4 bases, and 7 bases lay in between. Per the germline V gene, CDR1 is WNHNN and CDR2 is SYGVQD (reference sequence). The CDR3 is 13 amino acids. The CDR3 here is CASSDTGYNEQFF. The CDR3 nucleotides read TGCGCCAGCAGTGACACAGGGTACAATGAGCAGTTCTTC.

The chain joins TRBV9 to TRBJ1-2; 8 nucleotides agree with TRBD1. The V segment lost 5 bases and the J segment 4 bases; nucleotides outside the gene matches: 10. The CDR3 sequence is 15 residues long. Germline lookup yields CDR1 SGDLS and CDR2 YYNGEE. The CDR3 reads CASRPSATGGYGYTF. In DNA form, the CDR3 reads TGTGCCAGCAGGCCCTCAGCTACAGGGGGCTATGGCTACACCTTC.

This chain links TRBV11-3 with TRBJ1-5; D remains unclear. Germline V gene data show CDR1 as SGHNT and CDR2 as YENEEA. The CDR3 length is 18 residues. Trimming removed 2 bases at V and 1 base at J, with 18 bases between. The CDR3 coding sequence is TGTGCCAGCAGCTTAAAGGTCTCGGGAGTGCGAAGCAATCAGCCCCAGCATTTT. As protein: CASSLKVSGVRSNQPQHF.